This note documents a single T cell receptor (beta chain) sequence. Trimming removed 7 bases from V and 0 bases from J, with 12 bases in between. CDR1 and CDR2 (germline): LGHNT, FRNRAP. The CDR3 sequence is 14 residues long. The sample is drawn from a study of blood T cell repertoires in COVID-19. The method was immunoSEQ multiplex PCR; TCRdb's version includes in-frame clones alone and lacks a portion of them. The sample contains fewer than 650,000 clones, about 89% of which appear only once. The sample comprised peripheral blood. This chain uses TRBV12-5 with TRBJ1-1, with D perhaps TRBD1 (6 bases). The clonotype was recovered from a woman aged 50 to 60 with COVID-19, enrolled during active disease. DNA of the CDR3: TGTGCTAGTGCCATGGACAGCATGAACACTGAAGCTTTCTTT. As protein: CASAMDSMNTEAFF. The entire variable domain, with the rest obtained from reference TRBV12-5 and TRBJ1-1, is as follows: DARVTQTPRHKVTEMGQEVTMRCQPILGHNTVFWYRQTMMQGLELLAYFRNRAPLDDSGMPKDRFSAEMPDATLATLKIQPSEPRDSAVYFCASAMDSMNTEAFFGQGTRLTVV.